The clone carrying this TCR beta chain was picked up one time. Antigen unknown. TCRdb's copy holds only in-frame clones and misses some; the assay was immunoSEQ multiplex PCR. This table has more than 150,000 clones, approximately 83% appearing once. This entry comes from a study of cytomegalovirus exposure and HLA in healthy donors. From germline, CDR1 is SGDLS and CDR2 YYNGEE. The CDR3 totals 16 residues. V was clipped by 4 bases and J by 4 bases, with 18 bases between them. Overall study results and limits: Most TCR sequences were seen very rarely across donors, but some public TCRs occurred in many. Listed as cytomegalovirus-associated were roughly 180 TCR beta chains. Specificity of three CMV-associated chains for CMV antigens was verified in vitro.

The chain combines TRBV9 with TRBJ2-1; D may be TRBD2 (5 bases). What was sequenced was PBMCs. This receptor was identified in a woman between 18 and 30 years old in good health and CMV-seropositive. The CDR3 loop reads CASSQSGINGYNEQFF. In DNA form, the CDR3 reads TGTGCCAGCAGCCAATCCGGGATCAATGGGTACAATGAGCAGTTCTTC.